Below, 4 T cell receptor beta chains from the same sample are listed, as sequenced in a study of radiotherapy plus CTLA-4 blockade in lung cancer. Only in-frame clones appear in the TCRdb table, and some are missing; sequencing was by immunoSEQ multiplex PCR. Among 53,000 or so clones listed, approximately 86% were seen once. The sequences come from peripheral blood, collected from a patient treated with radiotherapy plus ipilimumab. Every receptor here comes from a human donor with non-small cell lung cancer that progressed on radiotherapy plus ipilimumab. Some clones in this sample may be carry-over from other donors' samples.

V usage is TRBV19 and J usage is TRBJ2-1; possibly TRBD1 for D (5 bases). The CDR3 sequence is 17 residues long. Trimming took off 5 bases at V and 2 bases at J, with 19 bases between the two ends. Germline CDR1 LNHDA, CDR2 SQIVND (reference sequence). CDR3 sequence reads: CASSLLRRGHAYNEQFF. The CDR3 region has the DNA TGTGCCAGTAGTCTTCTTAGAAGGGGTCACGCCTACAATGAGCAGTTCTTC.

The gene calls are TRBV11-2 and TRBJ1-2; 7 bases line up with TRBD1. There are 13 residues in the CDR3. V lost 5 bases, J lost 8 bases, and 8 bases stayed unmatched. Germline values: CDR1 SGHAT, CDR2 FQNNGV. CDR3 nucleotide sequence: TGTGCCAGCAGCCTAGGGACAGTGGAGGGCTACACCTTC. It encodes CASSLGTVEGYTF.

J is TRBJ2-5 and V is TRBV5-1; maybe TRBD2 (6 bases). This CDR3 is built from 14 residues. V dropped 4 bases and J dropped 5 bases, with 15 bases sitting between them. Germline CDR1 reads SGHRS; CDR2 reads YFSETQ. The CDR3 DNA reads TGCGCCAGCAGCCTCGAAGGAGGGGATGAGACCCAGTACTTC. Translating gives CASSLEGGDETQYF.

The rearrangement uses TRBV5-4 and TRBJ1-3, with D perhaps TRBD1 (5 bases). This CDR3 has 14 amino acids. V gave up 4 bases and J gave up 9 bases, with 17 bases separating them. The germline gives CDR1 SGHNT, CDR2 YYREEE (reference sequence). This CDR3 reads CASSRDWPVVTIYF. As DNA, the CDR3 is TGTGCCAGCAGCCGGGACTGGCCTGTTGTCACCATATATTTT.